The 23 T cell receptor beta chains below were found in one sample sequenced in a study of molecular identifiers for immune sequencing clone quantification. TCRdb analysed the PCR reads with MiXCR anew, one entry per CDR3 protein. The data contain hundreds of thousands of distinct CDR3 sequences, nearly 20% of them seen just once; the ten biggest clones take up approximately 0.9%. Sequenced: naive CD8+ T cells from blood, with Jurkat cell RNA spiked in. Subset: FACS-sorted CD8+CD4-CCR7+CD45RA+ naive T cells. The receptors were gathered from a human donor in good health. Some libraries in this study had Jurkat cell RNA spiked in.

Comment on this clonotype: A clone one base away is much larger, so this may be a read error. The rearrangement joins TRBV5-1 to TRBJ2-7, with D unclear. V lost 0 bases, J lost 7 bases, and 8 bases lay in between. CDR3 length: 12 residues. Germline assignment: CDR1 SGHRS and CDR2 YFSETQ. CDR3 sequence: CASSLDLEEQYF. In DNA form, the CDR3 reads TGCGCCAGCAGCTTGGACCTTGAGGAGCAGTACTTC.

The chain employs TRBV27 and TRBJ1-2, with TRBD1 matching over 7 bases. The CDR3 length is 15 residues. The germline gives CDR1 MNHEY, CDR2 SMNVEV (reference sequence). Trimming removed 6 bases from V and 4 bases from J; junction bases left unmatched: 11. The CDR3 loop reads CASSWAGQNVYGYTF. For the CDR3, the DNA is TGTGCCAGCAGCTGGGCGGGACAGAACGTCTATGGCTACACCTTC.

This clonotype was recorded many times. The chain is built from TRBV29-1 and TRBJ2-7; 10 bases fit TRBD2. The CDR3 sequence is 17 residues long. Trimming cost V 7 bases and J 6 bases; bases outside gene matches: 21. The germline gives CDR1 SQVTM, CDR2 ANQGSEA. The CDR3 nucleotides are TGCAGCGCGAAAGGGTGGACTAGCGGTACCGGGGATCTCGAGCAGTACTTC. It is translated as CSAKGWTSGTGDLEQYF.

This clonotype came up many times. This chain connects TRBV7-9 to TRBJ1-4; D is unclear. CDR1 and CDR2 from the germline V gene are SEHNR and FQNEAQ (reference sequence). The CDR3 runs to 11 residues. V was pared by 2 bases and J by 7 bases, with 2 bases between. The CDR3 DNA follows: TGTGCCAGCAGCTTATTTGAAAAACTGTTTTTT. Translating it yields CASSLFEKLFF.

As to this clonotype: A single base separates this from a much larger clone, so it may be a read error. The V and J genes are TRBV30 and TRBJ1-4, with 7 positions matching TRBD1. With V trimmed by 8 bases and J by 6 bases, 6 bases remained unmatched. The germline CDR1 and CDR2 sequences are GTSNPN and SVGIG (reference sequence). This CDR3 spans 12 amino acids. CDR3 residues: CARTGEDEKLFF. The CDR3 DNA is TGTGCCCGCACAGGGGAGGATGAAAAACTGTTTTTT.

The table lists this clonotype with many counts. The genes are TRBV20-1 and TRBJ1-2, with 8 bases aligning to TRBD1. The CDR3 runs to 15 residues. CDR1 and CDR2 from the germline V gene are DFQATT and SNEGSKA (reference sequence). Unmatched junction bases numbered 10, after V lost 7 bases and J lost 0 bases. The CDR3 DNA is TGCAGTGTACCGGGACAGGAAGCTTCTAACTATGGCTACACCTTC. Amino acid sequence: CSVPGQEASNYGYTF.

V gene TRBV3-1 combines with J gene TRBJ2-2, with 12 bases that match TRBD2. J gave up 5 bases and V 1 base, and 8 bases lay outside the gene matches. The CDR3 contains 18 residues. Germline values: CDR1 LGHDT, CDR2 YNNKEL (reference sequence). CDR3 nucleotide sequence: TGTGCCAGCAGCCAAGGTTTTCTAGCGGGAGGGCCGACCGGGGAGCTGTTTTTT. Amino acid sequence: CASSQGFLAGGPTGELFF.

This clonotype came up many times. The chain combines TRBV24-1 with TRBJ2-1; 7 nucleotides line up with TRBD1. The ends lost 2 bases at V and 4 bases at J; junction bases unmatched: 7. The CDR3 length is 16 residues. Germline V gene sequence: CDR1 KGHDR, CDR2 SFDVKD. CDR3 bases: TGTGCCACCAGTGATTGGTTTGGGACAGTTTACAATGAGCAGTTCTTC. It specifies CATSDWFGTVYNEQFF.

This clonotype was counted only a few times. This chain links TRBV19 with TRBJ1-2; D might be TRBD1 (5 bases). V lost 7 bases and J 5 bases, leaving 11 bases between the germline ends. Germline CDR1 reads LNHDA; CDR2 reads SQIVND (reference sequence). This CDR3 region has 12 residues. The CDR3 DNA is TGTGCCAGTACCATAGGGGCATATGGCTACACCTTC. Its translation: CASTIGAYGYTF.

To note about this clonotype: Possible read error: a much larger clone is one base away. CDR3 loop: CASSPWTSRQETQYF. In DNA, the CDR3 is TGTGCCAGCAGCCCCTGGACTAGCAGGCAAGAGACCCAGTACTTC. The chain uses TRBV7-9 and TRBJ2-5; 8 nucleotides match TRBD2. Unmatched junction bases numbered 7, after V lost 5 bases and J lost 2 bases. The CDR3 sequence is 15 residues long. Looked up from germline, CDR1 is SEHNR and CDR2 is FQNEAQ (reference sequence).

This clonotype showed up many times. At one of its ends the junction is not consistent with the germline gene, which may arise from a read error. V usage is TRBV7-3 and J usage is TRBJ2-5; 8 bases align to TRBD1. Germline assignment: CDR1 SGHTA and CDR2 FQGTGA. The CDR3 has 14 amino acids. The CDR3 DNA is TGCGCCAGCAGCCACGGACAGGGACAAGAGACCCAGTACTTC. It translates to CASSHGQGQETQYF.

To note about this clonotype: This may come from a read error, since a much larger clone is one base off. The chain couples TRBV13 to TRBJ2-2, with 8 bases lining up with TRBD2. Germline V lookup: CDR1 PRHDT, CDR2 FYEKMQ (reference sequence). J gave up 4 bases and V 11 bases, and 15 bases lay outside the gene matches. CDR3 size: 16 residues. The CDR3 here is CAGTPGGGGRTGELFF. The DNA for the CDR3 is TGTGCCGGCACCCCGGGAGGGGGAGGTCGCACCGGGGAGCTGTTTTTT.

This clonotype was detected ten times or more. The gene calls are TRBV7-2 and TRBJ2-2, with 14 bases matching TRBD2. Germline V gene sequence: CDR1 SGHTA, CDR2 FQGNSA. CDR3 length equals 20 residues. V shed 5 bases and J 6 bases; nucleotides not matched to a gene: 17. The CDR3 sequence: CASSLLPGLAGVEGAGELFF. The DNA for the CDR3 is TGTGCCAGCAGCCTTCTCCCGGGACTAGCGGGGGTTGAGGGGGCCGGGGAGCTGTTTTTT.

This clonotype is a singleton in its sample. A read error may explain this, as a much larger clone is one base away. This chain joins TRBV6-5 and TRBJ1-1; 8 positions agree with TRBD1. The CDR3 is 15 amino acids. The germline V gene has CDR1 MNHEY and CDR2 SVGAGI. The CDR3 DNA is TGTGGCAGCAGCTCAGACAGGGGCTTGAACACTGAAGCTTTCTTT. It specifies CGSSSDRGLNTEAFF.

J is TRBJ1-2 and V is TRBV9, with a possible D match to TRBD1 (6 bases). This CDR3 has 18 residues. Germline CDR1 is SGDLS and CDR2 is YYNGEE. Trimming cost V 4 bases and J 3 bases, with 25 bases left between them. The DNA for the CDR3 is TGTGCCAGCAGCCCCGGCGGGGGCAGCCCCGCATACCACTATGGCTACACCTTC. As protein: CASSPGGGSPAYHYGYTF.

This clonotype was picked up a small number of times. With a much larger clone just one base away, this may be a read error. The V and J genes are TRBV7-6 and TRBJ1-1; D is uncertain. The CDR3 runs to 13 residues. Germline loops: CDR1 SGHVS, CDR2 FNYEAQ. V dropped 8 bases and J dropped 2 bases, with 12 bases sitting between them. Here the CDR3 DNA reads TGTGCCAGCGGCCCCTCCCCAAACACTGAAGCTTTCTTT. Protein: CASGPSPNTEAFF.

This clonotype was counted a few times. The chain links TRBV9 to TRBJ1-1, with D perhaps TRBD1 (5 bases). V was pared by 3 bases and J by 4 bases, with 16 bases between. Germline CDR1 and CDR2: SGDLS and YYNGEE. This CDR3 has 15 amino acids. The CDR3 DNA is TGTGCCAGCAGCGGTGAGGGGACGGTGGGCACTGAAGCTTTCTTT. Translating gives CASSGEGTVGTEAFF.

This clonotype appeared many times. The chain uses TRBV4-3 and TRBJ1-3; D may be TRBD1 (5 bases). V lost 1 base and J 0 bases, leaving 7 bases between the germline ends. The germline CDR1 and CDR2 sequences are LGHNA and YSLEER. The CDR3 is 15 amino acids. CDR3 in amino acids: CASSQGGGSGNTIYF. CDR3 nucleotides: TGCGCCAGCAGCCAAGGGGGCGGCTCTGGAAACACCATATATTTT.

In this sample, this clonotype turned up a few times. At one end, the junction sequence differs from germline, possibly due to a read error. The chain employs TRBV7-7 and TRBJ2-2, with 12 bases that match TRBD2. From germline, CDR1 is SSHAT and CDR2 FNYEAQ (reference sequence). This CDR3 is 17 amino acids long. The DNA for the CDR3 is TGTGCTAGCAGCCCGGCTAGCGGGAGGGCCAGGGCCGGGGAGCTGTTTTTT. Translated: CASSPASGRARAGELFF.

There are many counts of this clonotype. This chain uses TRBV5-6 with TRBJ2-5; D possibly corresponds to TRBD1 (6 bases). The CDR3 has 14 amino acids. Germline V lookup: CDR1 SGHDT, CDR2 YYEEEE. Deletions cut 3 bases from V and 1 base from J, with 10 bases between. The CDR3 protein is CASSSVTGQETQYF. The CDR3 coding sequence is TGTGCCAGCAGCTCCGTGACAGGCCAAGAGACCCAGTACTTC. Together with reference TRBV5-6 and TRBJ2-5, the CDR3 gives the full variable domain: DAGVTQSPTHLIKTRGQQVTLRCSPKSGHDTVSWYQQALGQGPQFIFQYYEEEERQRGNFPDRFSGHQFPNYSSELNVNALLLGDSALYLCASSSVTGQETQYFGPGTRLLVL.

This clonotype was counted many times. The rearrangement joins TRBV6-5 to TRBJ2-1; TRBD2 is a possible D gene (7 bases). The V end lost 4 bases, the J end lost 4 bases, and 14 bases lay between the germline ends. From germline, CDR1 is MNHEY and CDR2 SVGAGI. The CDR3 contains 15 residues. In DNA, the CDR3 is TGTGCCAGCAGTTTCGTCGGGGGGCAGTACAATGAGCAGTTCTTC. Translating gives CASSFVGGQYNEQFF.

Regarding this clonotype: A much larger clonotype is one base distant, so this may be a read error. The chain recombines TRBV19 with TRBJ1-5, with unresolved D. V was clipped by 4 bases and J by 0 bases, with 10 bases between them. Germline-derived CDR1 and CDR2 are LNHDA and SQIVND (reference sequence). The CDR3 runs 15 residues. CDR3 sequence (DNA): TGTGCCAGTAGTACGGCCCCGGGTAGCAATCAGCCCCAGCATTTT. The encoded protein is CASSTAPGSNQPQHF.

This clonotype appeared a few times. The chain employs TRBV19 and TRBJ2-7, with D unclear. CDR1 and CDR2 from the germline V gene are LNHDA and SQIVND (reference sequence). The CDR3 runs to 13 residues. Deletions cut 8 bases from V and 0 bases from J, with 11 bases between. The CDR3 nucleotides are TGTGCCAGTGCAGAAAGTTCCTCCTACGAGCAGTACTTC. Translating it yields CASAESSSYEQYF.